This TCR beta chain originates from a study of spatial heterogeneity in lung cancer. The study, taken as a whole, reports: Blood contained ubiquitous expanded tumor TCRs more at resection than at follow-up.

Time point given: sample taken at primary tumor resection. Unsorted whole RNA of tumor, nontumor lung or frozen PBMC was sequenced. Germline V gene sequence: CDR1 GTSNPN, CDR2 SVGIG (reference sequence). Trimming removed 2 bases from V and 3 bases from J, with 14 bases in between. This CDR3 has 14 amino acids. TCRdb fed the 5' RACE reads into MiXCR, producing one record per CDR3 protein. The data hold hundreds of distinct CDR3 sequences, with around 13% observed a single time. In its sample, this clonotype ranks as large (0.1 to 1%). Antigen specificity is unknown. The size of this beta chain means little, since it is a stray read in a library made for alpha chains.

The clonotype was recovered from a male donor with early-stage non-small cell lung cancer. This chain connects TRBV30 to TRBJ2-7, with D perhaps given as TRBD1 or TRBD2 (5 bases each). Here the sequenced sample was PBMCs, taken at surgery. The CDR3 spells CAWSFGAASYEQYF. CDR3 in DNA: TGTGCCTGGAGTTTCGGGGCGGCCAGCTACGAGCAGTACTTC.